This T cell receptor (beta chain) was captured in a study of regulatory T cells in long-lasting Graves disease. At the level of the study: Graves' patients diagnosed newly had used antithyroid drugs under 3 months.

The sample's time point: newly diagnosed GD, antithyroid drugs for less than 3 months. Isolated PBMC RNA provided the starting material for the TCR library. Points on this clonotype: Antigen specificity is unknown.

The CDR3 is 14 residues long. Trimming stripped 0 bases from V and 6 bases from J, with 7 bases between. Germline V gene data show CDR1 as SGHNT and CDR2 as YYREEE (reference sequence). Study-wide results and caveats: With persistent disease, TRBV28, TRBJ1-2 and TRBJ2-5 were the favored segments.

CDR3-region Arm-PCR and iRepertoire HTBI primers produced the TCR beta libraries. One entry per CDR3 protein, called by TCRdb with MiXCR from the multiplex PCR reads. The sample includes about half a million distinct CDR3 sequences, about 12% of them seen just once. This same sample was also taken into another study, of T cells in Graves' hyperthyroidism and ophthalmopathy. That paper states: In the first-round RT-PCR of the TCR CDR3, the HTBI primer set was used. Blood also held most thyroid clonotypes expanded beyond 0.001.

The genes are TRBV5-4 and TRBJ1-6; D gene uncertain. Source: peripheral blood mononuclear cells (PBMCs), taken at new diagnosis, from a patient treated with antithyroid drugs. This sequence originates from a woman in her 30s with Graves disease. The CDR3 DNA sequence: TGTGCCAGCAGCTTGGACATCTCTAATTCACCCCTCCACTTT. This gives the protein CASSLDISNSPLHF. The whole variable domain, filled in from reference TRBV5-4 and TRBJ1-6, reads ETGVTQSPTHLIKTRGQQVTLRCSSQSGHNTVSWYQQALGQGPQFIFQYYREEENGRGNFPPRFSGLQFPNYSSELNVNALELDDSALYLCASSLDISNSPLHFGNGTRLTVT.